This T cell receptor (beta chain) was sequenced in a study of Ad26.COV2.S vaccination and SARS-CoV-2 variants. Whole-study results and caveats: Total T cell responses, in the TCR breadth and depth analyses, may have been underestimated.

The data were produced by immunoSEQ multiplex PCR, yet TCRdb's version contains in-frame clones alone and is incomplete. The sample gives 400,000 to 450,000 clones, about nine tenths of which show up once; more than 10% is in the top ten. As for this clone: What it recognizes is unknown.

Stated treatment: 19 received Ad26.COV2.S at low or high dose, single or two shots; 5 received placebo; per-sample allocation not given. It was on day 63 after the first vaccine or placebo injection that samples were taken. V dropped 0 bases and J dropped 5 bases, with 10 bases sitting between them. The CDR3 has 15 amino acids. The germline gives CDR1 SGHNT, CDR2 YENEEA. Sequencing was performed on peripheral blood, taken in a trial of Ad26.COV2.S vaccine versus placebo. The source is a person between 18 and 65 years old who received the Ad26.COV2.S COVID-19 vaccine or a placebo. The J gene is TRBJ1-4, the V gene TRBV11-3; D unresolved. CDR3: CASSLEGRQNEKLFF. The CDR3 DNA reads TGTGCCAGCAGCTTAGAGGGGAGGCAGAATGAAAAACTGTTTTTT. The variable domain in full, completed from reference TRBV11-3 and TRBJ1-4, reads EAGVVQSPRYKIIEKKQPVAFWCNPISGHNTLYWYLQNLGQGPELLIRYENEEAVDDSQLPKDRFSAERLKGVDSTLKIQPAELGDSAVYLCASSLEGRQNEKLFFGSGTQLSVL.